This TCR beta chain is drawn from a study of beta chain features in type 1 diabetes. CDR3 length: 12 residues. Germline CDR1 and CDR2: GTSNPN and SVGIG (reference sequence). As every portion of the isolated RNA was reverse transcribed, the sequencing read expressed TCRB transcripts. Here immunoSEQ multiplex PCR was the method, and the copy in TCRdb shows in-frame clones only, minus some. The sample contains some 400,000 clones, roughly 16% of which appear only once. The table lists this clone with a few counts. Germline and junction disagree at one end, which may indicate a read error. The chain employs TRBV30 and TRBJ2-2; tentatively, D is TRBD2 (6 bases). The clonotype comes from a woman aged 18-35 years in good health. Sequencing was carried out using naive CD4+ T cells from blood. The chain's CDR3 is CAGGKGSGELFF. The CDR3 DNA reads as TGCGCGGGCGGGAAGGGGTCCGGGGAGCTGTTTTTT.